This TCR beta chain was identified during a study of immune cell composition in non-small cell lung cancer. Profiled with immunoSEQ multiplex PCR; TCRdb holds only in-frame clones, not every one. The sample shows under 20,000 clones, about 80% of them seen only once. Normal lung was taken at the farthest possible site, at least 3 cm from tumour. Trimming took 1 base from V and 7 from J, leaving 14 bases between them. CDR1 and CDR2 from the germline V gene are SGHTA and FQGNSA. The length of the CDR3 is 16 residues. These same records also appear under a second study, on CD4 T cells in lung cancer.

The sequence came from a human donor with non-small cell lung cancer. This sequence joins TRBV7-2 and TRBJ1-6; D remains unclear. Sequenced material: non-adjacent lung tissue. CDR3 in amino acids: CASSLEVGGRNSPLHF. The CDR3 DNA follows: TGTGCCAGCAGCTTAGAAGTCGGAGGGCGAAATTCACCCCTCCACTTT.